Listed below are T cell receptor beta chains from one sample, sequenced in a study of blood T cell repertoires in COVID-19. The method was immunoSEQ multiplex PCR; TCRdb's version includes in-frame clones alone and lacks a portion of them. Of some 400,000 clones in the sample, 87% were seen once. Source material: peripheral blood. These receptors came from a woman aged 60 to 75 with COVID-19, enrolled during active disease. The CDR3 runs from the conserved cysteine through the conserved F or W. The order of the fields is D gene, CDR3 length, J gene, clone size, V gene, CDR3 protein, CDR3 DNA. The D gene is left open where the match is weak. Clone size is given for some rows only: seen once, a few or many times, or a class if the clone is expanded.

TRBD1 | 15 | TRBJ2-5 | . | TRBV25-1 | CASSDPGQGQETQYF | TGTGCCAGCAGTGACCCGGGACAGGGACAAGAGACCCAGTACTTC
. | 12 | TRBJ1-2 | . | TRBV30 | CAHRGLGYGYTF | TGTGCCCACCGCGGGTTGGGCTATGGCTACACCTTC
TRBD1 | 15 | TRBJ1-1 | . | TRBV7-8 | CARRRIPGGNTEAFF | TGTGCCAGAAGGCGAATACCAGGGGGGAACACTGAAGCTTTCTTT
. | 17 | TRBJ2-1 | once | TRBV5-8 | CASSRAYRVVSYNEQFF | TGTGCCAGCAGCCGCGCCTACAGGGTAGTATCCTACAATGAGCAGTTCTTC
TRBD2 | 13 | TRBJ2-7 | . | TRBV7-6 | CASSSGLAGEQYF | TGTGCCAGCAGCTCGGGCCTAGCGGGGGAGCAGTACTTC
TRBD2 | 16 | TRBJ2-3 | . | TRBV7-7 | CASSLPGGSETDTQYF | TGTGCTAGCAGCCTACCGGGAGGTAGTGAAACAGATACGCAGTATTTT
. | 14 | TRBJ1-5 | . | TRBV6-5 | CASSGQFSNQPQHF | TGTGCCAGCTCTGGACAGTTTAGCAATCAGCCCCAGCATTTT
TRBD1 | 13 | TRBJ2-2 | . | TRBV5-1 | CASEQGTTGELFF | TGCGCCAGCGAACAGGGGACCACCGGGGAGCTGTTTTTT
. | 14 | TRBJ2-1 | . | TRBV5-1 | CASSPRVLGDEQFF | TGCGCCAGCAGCCCTCGGGTCCTCGGGGATGAGCAGTTCTTC
TRBD1 | 18 | TRBJ2-1 | . | TRBV3-1/TRBV3-2 | CASRKSFMRGPGYNEQFF | TGTGCCAGCAGAAAGTCCTTTATGAGGGGGCCTGGGTACAATGAGCAGTTCTTC
. | 15 | TRBJ2-2 | . | TRBV18 | CASSTNTGNTGELFF | TGTGCCAGCTCTACCAACACAGGAAACACCGGGGAGCTGTTTTTT
. | 12 | TRBJ1-1 | . | TRBV29-1 | CSARTVNTEAFF | TGCAGCGCGAGGACAGTGAACACTGAAGCTTTCTTT
. | 13 | TRBJ2-7 | once | TRBV10-2 | CASSEGRSYEQYF | TGCGCCAGCAGTGAGGGCCGATCCTACGAGCAGTACTTC
. | 13 | TRBJ2-1 | . | TRBV18 | CASSPSGLNEQFF | TGTGCCAGCTCACCGTCGGGACTGAATGAGCAGTTCTTC
TRBD2 | 16 | TRBJ2-3 | . | TRBV7-3 | CASSYLSGGRPDTQYF | TGTGCCAGCAGCTACTTGTCGGGCGGGAGACCAGATACGCAGTATTTT
. | 16 | TRBJ2-6 | . | TRBV28 | CASWRGTVPGANVLTF | TGTGCCTCCTGGAGGGGGACAGTCCCTGGGGCCAACGTCCTGACTTTC
. | 16 | TRBJ2-1 | . | TRBV27 | CASSPPQGMTSNEQFF | TGTGCCAGCAGCCCACCACAGGGTATGACTTCTAATGAGCAGTTCTTC
. | 13 | TRBJ1-5 | . | TRBV2 | CASRAYSNQPQHF | TGTGCCAGCAGGGCATATAGCAATCAGCCCCAGCATTTT
TRBD1 | 17 | TRBJ2-1 | . | TRBV7-8 | CASRFSSGTGDYNEQFF | TGTGCCAGCAGATTCTCCTCCGGGACAGGGGACTACAATGAGCAGTTCTTC
. | 12 | TRBJ1-1 | . | TRBV5-8 | CASRSLSTEAFF | TGTGCCAGCAGGAGCCTGAGCACTGAAGCTTTCTTT
. | 14 | TRBJ1-4 | . | TRBV5-1 | CASRWMAGEEKLFF | TGCGCCAGCCGGTGGATGGCGGGAGAGGAAAAACTGTTTTTT
. | 15 | TRBJ1-6 | . | TRBV5-1 | CASSLERQSNSPLHF | TGCGCCAGCAGCTTGGAGCGACAGTCAAATTCACCCCTCCACTTT
. | 17 | TRBJ2-3 | . | TRBV7-9 | CASRGHVGQGIIYTQYF | TGTGCCAGCAGAGGCCATGTTGGGCAGGGGATCATTTATACGCAGTATTTT
. | 16 | TRBJ2-7 | . | TRBV4-1 | CASSQGSQAYSYEQYF | TGCGCCAGCAGCCAAGGTTCACAGGCATACTCCTACGAGCAGTACTTC
TRBD1 | 14 | TRBJ2-7 | . | TRBV4-2 | CASSPSDRDYEQYF | TGTGCCAGCAGCCCGTCCGACAGGGACTACGAGCAGTACTTC
TRBD2 | 16 | TRBJ2-1 | few | TRBV4-1 | CASSNLGGGGNNEQFF | TGCGCCAGCAGCAACCTTGGGGGCGGGGGGAACAATGAGCAGTTCTTC